One sample yielded the 5 T cell receptor beta chains listed below, sequenced in a study of blood T cell repertoires in COVID-19. The repertoire was sequenced with immunoSEQ multiplex PCR; TCRdb's copy has only in-frame clones and lacks some. The data contain approximately 140,000 clones, around 88% of them singletons. Source material: PBMCs or T cells enriched from blood (not recorded which). The receptors here all came from a woman in her forties or fifties who had recovered from COVID-19.

The gene calls are TRBV11-3 and TRBJ2-7; TRBD1 matches 9 bases. CDR1 SGHNT and CDR2 YENEEA come from the germline V gene. The CDR3 is 14 amino acids. V was pared by 7 bases and J by 4 bases, with 8 bases of the junction left unmatched. The CDR3 region has the DNA TGTGCCAGCAACCCGGGACAGGGATGGTACGAGCAGTACTTC. This codes for CASNPGQGWYEQYF.

The rearrangement uses TRBV19 and TRBJ2-1, with D maybe TRBD2 (5 bases). The CDR3 has 14 amino acids. V was pared by 9 bases and J by 3 bases, with 15 bases between. CDR1 is LNHDA and CDR2 is SQIVND in the germline V gene (reference sequence). The DNA of the CDR3 is TGTGCCAGCGCTGGACGGGGAAACTACAATGAGCAGTTCTTC. Protein: CASAGRGNYNEQFF.

CDR3: CASSRDRGRAKNIQYF. CDR3 nucleotides: TGTGCCAGCAGCCGAGACAGGGGCCGAGCCAAAAACATTCAGTACTTC. This chain joins TRBV5-4 and TRBJ2-4; TRBD1 agrees at 8 bases. CDR1 is SGHNT and CDR2 is YYREEE in the germline V gene (reference sequence). The CDR3 is 16 amino acids. The J segment lost 0 bases and the V segment lost 4 bases, leaving 6 bases of the junction unmatched.

The chain combines TRBV7-9 with TRBJ1-5; D is possibly TRBD1 (6 bases). Germline lookup yields CDR1 SEHNR and CDR2 FQNEAQ (reference sequence). V dropped 5 bases and J dropped 5 bases, with 16 bases sitting between them. The CDR3 consists of 15 residues. The CDR3 loop is CASSPQGSRDQPQHF. CDR3 coding DNA: TGTGCCAGCAGCCCCCAGGGGAGTCGGGATCAGCCCCAGCATTTT.

This sequence joins TRBV5-1 and TRBJ1-1; 7 nucleotides agree with TRBD1. J was trimmed by 0 bases and V by 0 bases; bases with no gene match: 5. The CDR3 is 16 amino acids. CDR1 and CDR2 from the germline V gene are SGHRS and YFSETQ. The DNA for the CDR3 is TGCGCCAGCAGCTTGGCTCCGGGACAGTTGAACACTGAAGCTTTCTTT. This gives the protein CASSLAPGQLNTEAFF.